The 26 T cell receptor beta chains in this list originate from one sample, sequenced in a study of T cell clonotyping in hematopoietic cell transplantation. Generated by immunoSEQ multiplex PCR, the TCRdb table keeps only in-frame clones and is missing some. Here the sample spans around 16,000 clones, roughly nine tenths being singletons. The sequencing input was peripheral blood mononuclear cells. The receptors shown here come from a man in his fifties in good health. Some clones in this sample may be carry-over from other donors' samples.

V is TRBV28 and J is TRBJ1-5, with 9 bases fitting TRBD1. This CDR3 comprises 14 residues. The germline gives CDR1 MDHEN, CDR2 SYDVKM. The V segment lost 6 bases and the J segment 11 bases; nucleotides outside the gene matches: 11. The CDR3 nucleotides are TGTGCCAGCAGCCCCGGGACAGGGACATTGGCCCAGCATTTT. Protein product: CASSPGTGTLAQHF.

The V and J genes are TRBV11-2 and TRBJ1-3; no reliable D call. V lost 3 bases and J 7 bases, leaving 7 bases between the germline ends. Per germline, CDR1 SGHAT and CDR2 FQNNGV. The CDR3 consists of 12 residues. In DNA form, the CDR3 reads TGTGCCAGCAGCTTTGGCGCGAACACCATATATTTT. It yields the protein CASSFGANTIYF.

The sample holds one count of this clone. J is TRBJ1-6 and V is TRBV30, with 11 bases fitting TRBD1. J was trimmed by 7 bases and V by 6 bases; bases with no gene match: 11. The CDR3 consists of 16 residues. Germline V gene sequence: CDR1 GTSNPN, CDR2 SVGIG (reference sequence). The CDR3 sequence is CACGTGGNALNSPLHF. For the CDR3, the DNA is TGTGCCTGCGGGACAGGGGGAAATGCGTTGAATTCACCCCTCCACTTT.

V gene TRBV10-3 combines with J gene TRBJ1-3; D is uncertain. This CDR3 has 11 amino acids. The germline gives CDR1 ENHRY, CDR2 SYGVKD. V dropped 4 bases and J dropped 4 bases, with 2 bases sitting between them. The CDR3: CAISVGNTIYF. In DNA, the CDR3 is TGTGCCATCAGTGTAGGAAACACCATATATTTT.

This clone was detected once. This chain links TRBV4-1 with TRBJ2-7; D may be TRBD1 (5 bases). CDR3 length: 15 amino acids. V lost 0 bases and J 2 bases, leaving 11 bases between the germline ends. From germline, CDR1 is MGHRA and CDR2 YSYEKL. CDR3 coding DNA: TGCGCCAGCAGCCAAGAAAATGCCAGGGCCTACGAGCAGTACTTC. Translated, it gives CASSQENARAYEQYF.

This rearrangement joins TRBV7-2 to TRBJ2-3, with 9 bases aligning to TRBD2. CDR1 and CDR2 (germline): SGHTA, FQGNSA. The CDR3 spans 16 residues. V lost 8 bases and J lost 5; bases outside the gene matches: 14. DNA of the CDR3: TGTGCCAGCGGACCTTTGCGGGGGGGCCGAGGAGATACGCAGTATTTT. Its protein is CASGPLRGGRGDTQYF. Full variable domain (rest looked up from reference TRBV7-2 and TRBJ2-3): GAGVSQSPSNKVTEKGKDVELRCDPISGHTALYWYRQSLGQGLEFLIYFQGNSAPDKSGLPSDRFSAERTGGSVSTLTIQRTQQEDSAVYLCASGPLRGGRGDTQYFGPGTRLTVL.

CDR3 amino acids: CASSSTGVSYEQYF. The CDR3 DNA reads as TGTGCCAGCAGCTCTACAGGGGTCTCCTACGAGCAGTACTTC. The chain carries TRBV13 and TRBJ2-7, with 7 bases fitting TRBD1. Germline lookup yields CDR1 PRHDT and CDR2 FYEKMQ (reference sequence). Trimming cost V 4 bases and J 0 bases; bases outside gene matches: 3. The CDR3 has 14 residues.

Note on this clone: The junction does not match germline at one end; this may be a read error. The CDR3 is CASSQGGLGSNQPQHF. The CDR3 DNA follows: TGTGCTAGCAGTCAAGGGGGGCTGGGGAGCAATCAGCCCCAGCATTTT. The rearrangement uses TRBV7-7 and TRBJ1-5, with D tentatively TRBD1 (6 bases). The CDR3 has 16 amino acids. Germline V gives CDR1 SSHAT, CDR2 FNYEAQ (reference sequence).

The V call is TRBV19, the J call TRBJ2-5; 15 bases are a match to TRBD2. This CDR3 is built from 18 residues. The V gene's germline CDR1 is LNHDA and CDR2 SQIVND (reference sequence). Trimming at V came to 3 bases and at J to 4 bases, leaving 9 bases not matched to a gene. DNA for the CDR3: TGTGCCAGTAGTATCCGCGGACTAGCGGGGGGGTCGGGAGAGACCCAGTACTTC. Translated, it gives CASSIRGLAGGSGETQYF.

This chain joins TRBV29-1 and TRBJ2-5; D is unclear. CDR1 and CDR2 (germline): SQVTM, ANQGSEA. The CDR3 runs 13 residues. V was shortened by 1 base and J by 2 bases, with 8 bases between the two germline ends. The CDR3 region has the DNA TGCAGCGTTGAAGGCCAGCTGCAAGAGACCCAGTACTTC. Encoded protein: CSVEGQLQETQYF.

The CDR3 protein is CASSMDGYEQYF. CDR3 sequence (DNA): TGTGCCAGTAGTATGGACGGGTATGAACAGTACTTC. The gene calls are TRBV19 and TRBJ2-7; D unclear. Trimming stripped 3 bases from V and 10 bases from J, with 13 bases between. Germline loops: CDR1 LNHDA, CDR2 SQIVND (reference sequence). This CDR3 spans 12 amino acids.

The chain couples TRBV2 to TRBJ1-6; D not certain. Germline CDR1 reads SNHLY; CDR2 reads FYNNEI. The length of the CDR3 is 15 residues. Trimming took 1 base from V and 2 from J, leaving 6 bases between them. CDR3 region: CASSEGQAYNSPLHF. CDR3 DNA: TGTGCCAGCAGTGAAGGGCAGGCCTATAATTCACCCCTCCACTTT.

The gene calls are TRBV5-4 and TRBJ1-5; D might be TRBD1 (6 bases). Germline V gene lookup returns CDR1 SGHNT and CDR2 YYREEE (reference sequence). The length of the CDR3 is 13 residues. Trimming pared 1 base from V and 5 bases from J, leaving 7 bases between. Here the CDR3 DNA reads TGTGCCAGCAGCTTGAACAGGGATCAGCCCCAGCATTTT. Translated: CASSLNRDQPQHF.

As DNA, the CDR3 is TGCGCCAGCAGCCCTGATGGGGGCGGCTACGAGCAGTACTTC. It specifies CASSPDGGGYEQYF. The chain recombines TRBV5-1 with TRBJ2-7, with a weak D call TRBD1 (6 bases). The length of the CDR3 is 14 residues. The V gene lost 4 bases and the J gene lost 3 bases, with 14 bases spanning the gap. Germline CDR1 reads SGHRS; CDR2 reads YFSETQ.

This chain links TRBV7-8 with TRBJ1-3; D is uncertain. V was cut by 5 bases and J by 3 bases, with 11 bases left in between. Germline CDR1 and CDR2: SGHVS and FQNEAQ. The CDR3 has 14 amino acids. CDR3 amino acids: CASSLPTHGNTIYF. CDR3 DNA sequence: TGTGCCAGCAGCCTTCCCACCCATGGAAACACCATATATTTT.

The rearrangement uses TRBV5-8 and TRBJ2-7, with D hard to call. CDR3 size: 16 residues. CDR1 is SGHTS and CDR2 is YDEGEE in the germline V gene. V was cut by 0 bases and J by 0 bases, with 13 bases left in between. CDR3 loop: CASSLAASPSSYEQYF. CDR3 nucleotides: TGTGCCAGCAGCTTGGCCGCAAGTCCAAGCTCCTACGAGCAGTACTTC.

The rearrangement uses TRBV29-1 and TRBJ2-3; unclear D gene. The CDR3 totals 10 residues. Trimming shortened V by 6 bases and J by 3 bases, and 4 bases separated the two germline ends. Germline loops: CDR1 SQVTM, CDR2 ANQGSEA. CDR3: CSVRTDTQYF. As DNA, the CDR3 is TGCAGCGTCCGAACAGATACGCAGTATTTT.

The chain's CDR3 is CASSLVAGPSYNEQFF. The CDR3 DNA sequence: TGTGCCAGCAGCTTAGTCGCGGGGCCATCCTACAATGAGCAGTTCTTC. V usage is TRBV7-2 and J usage is TRBJ2-1, with D possibly matching TRBD2 (6 bases). Trimming shortened V by 1 base and J by 1 base, and 11 bases separated the two germline ends. Germline lookup yields CDR1 SGHTA and CDR2 FQGNSA. CDR3 length: 16 amino acids.

The CDR3 loop is CASSPTGEVDTQYF. The CDR3 DNA reads TGCGCCAGCAGCCCGACAGGGGAGGTCGATACGCAGTATTTT. The rearrangement links TRBV4-1 to TRBJ2-3; 8 bases agree with TRBD1. This CDR3 is built from 14 residues. The V gene end was trimmed by 4 bases and the J gene end by 6 bases; junction bases not matched to a gene: 6. Germline V gene data show CDR1 as MGHRA and CDR2 as YSYEKL.

The CDR3 nucleotides are TGCAGTGCCCAGCAGGGGACTGAAGCTTTCTTT. Its protein is CSAQQGTEAFF. V usage is TRBV20-1 and J usage is TRBJ1-1; tentatively, D is TRBD1 (6 bases). With 6 bases removed from V and 5 bases from J, the gap between germline ends came to 10 bases. Per the germline V gene, CDR1 is DFQATT and CDR2 is SNEGSKA (reference sequence). CDR3 size: 11 residues.

This chain links TRBV9 with TRBJ2-7, with TRBD1 as a possible D gene (5 bases). Germline V gene lookup returns CDR1 SGDLS and CDR2 YYNGEE. V was cut by 0 bases and J by 0 bases, with 10 bases left in between. The CDR3 is made up of 15 amino acids. CDR3 region: CASSVDGASSYEQYF. Written as DNA, the CDR3 is TGTGCCAGCAGCGTAGATGGGGCAAGCTCCTACGAGCAGTACTTC.

The V gene is TRBV19, the J gene TRBJ2-2; 7 bases agree with TRBD2. V lost 10 bases, J lost 2 bases, and 7 bases stayed unmatched. CDR3 length: 14 residues. Per germline, CDR1 LNHDA and CDR2 SQIVND (reference sequence). The CDR3 nucleotides are TGTGCCACTCTCCGGGACTATAACACCGGGGAGCTGTTTTTT. This gives the protein CATLRDYNTGELFF.

J is TRBJ2-5 and V is TRBV2, with 10 bases matching TRBD2. After removal of 4 bases from V and 4 bases from J, the junction contained 6 bases not matched to a gene. This CDR3 region has 15 residues. CDR1 is SNHLY, CDR2 FYNNEI, per germline. CDR3 DNA: TGTGCCAGCAGTGGGACTAGCGGAGGCGGAGAGACCCAGTACTTC. It is translated as CASSGTSGGGETQYF. The full variable domain, in which reference TRBV2 and TRBJ2-5 provide the parts outside the CDR3, is EPEVTQTPSHQVTQMGQEVILRCVPISNHLYFYWYRQILGQKVEFLVSFYNNEISEKSEIFDDQFSVERPDGSNFTLKIRSTKLEDSAMYFCASSGTSGGGETQYFGPGTRLLVL.

There are a few counts of this clone. The gene calls are TRBV28 and TRBJ1-5, with D possibly being TRBD1 (5 bases). Germline V gene lookup returns CDR1 MDHEN and CDR2 SYDVKM. Trimming left V 7 bases short and J 2 bases short, with 18 bases between. This CDR3 is built from 16 residues. CDR3 bases: TGTGCCAGCACCTCACCCCGTCAGGGTGGCAATCAGCCCCAGCATTTT. Translating gives CASTSPRQGGNQPQHF.

The CDR3 sequence is CSVKEGGGGTQHF. The CDR3 bases are TGCAGCGTCAAGGAAGGGGGCGGAGGAACCCAGCATTTT. The rearrangement links TRBV29-1 to TRBJ1-5; 7 bases agree with TRBD1. Germline CDR1 reads SQVTM; CDR2 reads ANQGSEA. The V and J ends lost 6 bases and 11 bases, in that order; junction bases with no gene match: 13. This CDR3 region has 13 residues.

The chain employs TRBV4-1 and TRBJ1-5; tentatively, D is TRBD1 (5 bases). The CDR3 spans 16 residues. Germline V gene data show CDR1 as MGHRA and CDR2 as YSYEKL. Trimming removed 1 base at V and 8 bases at J, with 18 bases between. CDR3 sequence: CASSQVAGGGLEPQHF. DNA for the CDR3: TGCGCCAGCAGCCAAGTCGCGGGGGGGGGTCTGGAGCCCCAGCATTTT.